A single sample is the source of the 18 T cell receptor beta chains below, sequenced in a study of identical twins. TCRdb itself ran the 5' RACE reads through MiXCR, one entry per CDR3 protein. Of 450,000 to 650,000 distinct CDR3 sequences in the sample, nearly 15% were seen once. These data are also associated with another study on yellow fever vaccine responses in identical twins.

The material sequenced was CD4+ T cells sorted from blood. Every receptor here comes from a woman between 18 and 29 years old in good health.

This clonotype was seen many times. The rearrangement uses TRBV12-3 or TRBV12-4 and TRBJ2-2; D gene uncertain. Between the trimmed V and J ends, which lost 9 bases and 4 bases, there was a span of 6 bases. The CDR3 is 11 residues long. This CDR3 reads CASSITGELFF. DNA of the CDR3: TGTGCCAGTTCGATCACCGGGGAGCTGTTTTTT.

This chain links TRBV10-3 with TRBJ2-7; 9 bases agree with TRBD2. With V trimmed by 6 bases and J by 0 bases, 6 bases remained unmatched. From germline, CDR1 is ENHRY and CDR2 SYGVKD. The CDR3 is 15 amino acids. CDR3 amino acids: CAISVGAGGSYEQYV. The DNA for the CDR3 is TGTGCCATCAGCGTCGGAGCGGGGGGCTCCTACGAGCAGTACGTC.

In its sample, this clonotype was seen a few times. The chain employs TRBV7-2 and TRBJ2-3, with D perhaps TRBD2 (5 bases). V lost 5 bases and J lost 2, with 17 bases in between. Germline values: CDR1 SGHTA, CDR2 FQGNSA. The CDR3 has 16 residues. The CDR3 nucleotides are TGTGCCAGCAGCACGGGGTCCTCAACATACACAGATACGCAGTATTTT. Translated: CASSTGSSTYTDTQYF.

Regarding this clonotype: Compared with germline, one end of the junction differs, possibly owing to a read error. The chain links TRBV5-1 to TRBJ2-5; D remains unclear. This CDR3 spans 12 amino acids. Germline CDR1 is SGHRS and CDR2 is YFSETQ. The CDR3 sequence: CASSLALEAQCF. CDR3 DNA sequence: TGCGCCAGCAGCTTGGCCCTCGAGGCCCAGTGCTTC.

This clonotype was detected once. The chain links TRBV24-1 to TRBJ2-6; D is uncertain. The CDR3 contains 16 residues. Looked up from germline, CDR1 is KGHDR and CDR2 is SFDVKD. V was clipped by 1 base and J by 0 bases, with 6 bases between them. CDR3 coding DNA: TGTGCCACCAGTGATTTCGGGCGCTCTGGGGCCAACGTCCTGACTTTC. It encodes CATSDFGRSGANVLTF.

The chain carries TRBV20-1 and TRBJ2-5; the match to TRBD1 covers 9 bases. Germline V gene data show CDR1 as DFQATT and CDR2 as SNEGSKA (reference sequence). V gave up 2 bases and J gave up 5 bases; unmatched junction bases: 9. The CDR3 consists of 15 residues. The CDR3 DNA reads as TGCAGTGCTAGACAGGGGACAGGGAGGGGGGAGACCCAGTACTTC. This sequence encodes CSARQGTGRGETQYF.

With respect to this clonotype: A much more abundant neighbour one base away suggests this may be a read error. The chain links TRBV12-5 to TRBJ2-2; D may be TRBD1 (6 bases). CDR1 and CDR2 from the germline V gene are LGHNT and FRNRAP. The CDR3 is 17 amino acids. In DNA form, the CDR3 reads TGTGCCTGCAGCTCCGGGACAACTACAGCGAGCACCGGGGAGCTGTTTTTT. This gives the protein CACSSGTTTASTGELFF.

The V gene is TRBV10-1, the J gene TRBJ2-1; 10 nucleotides agree with TRBD1. Germline V gene data show CDR1 as WNHNN and CDR2 as SYGVQD (reference sequence). This CDR3 has 14 residues. The J segment lost 9 bases and the V segment lost 6 bases, leaving 8 bases of the junction unmatched. This CDR3 is CASSVGQGGPEQFF. For the CDR3, the DNA is TGCGCCAGCAGCGTAGGACAGGGGGGTCCTGAGCAGTTCTTC.

This rearrangement joins TRBV12-3 or TRBV12-4 to TRBJ2-1; possible D gene TRBD1, 6 bases. V shed 8 bases and J shed 5 bases, with 13 bases lying between them. This CDR3 comprises 13 residues. The DNA of the CDR3 is TGTGCCAGCTACGGACAGAAAGACAATGAGCAGTTCTTC. Protein: CASYGQKDNEQFF.

This clonotype was seen a handful of times. The chain has TRBV6-1 and TRBJ2-7; 9 nucleotides line up with TRBD1. Germline V gene data show CDR1 as MNHNS and CDR2 as SASEGT. After removal of 3 bases from V and 1 base from J, the junction contained 4 bases not matched to a gene. The CDR3 sequence is 15 residues long. The CDR3 loop is CASSEPGQGSYEQYV. In DNA form, the CDR3 reads TGTGCCAGCAGTGAGCCGGGACAGGGTTCCTACGAGCAGTACGTC.

This clonotype was counted between two and nine times. DNA of the CDR3: TGTGCCAGCAGGGGCTCCGCGAACACCGGGGAGCTGTTTTTT. This codes for CASRGSANTGELFF. The chain has TRBV2 and TRBJ2-2; the D is unclear. The germline V gene has CDR1 SNHLY and CDR2 FYNNEI. The CDR3 runs to 14 residues. V was shortened by 6 bases and J by 0 bases, with 8 bases between the two germline ends.

The sample holds a few counts of this clonotype. The chain links TRBV29-1 to TRBJ1-2; tentative D call: TRBD1 (6 bases). The CDR3 runs to 14 residues. The V and J ends lost 4 bases and 5 bases respectively, with 17 bases between them. Germline CDR1 is SQVTM and CDR2 is ANQGSEA. CDR3 sequence reads: CSVGGQRGGYGYTF. The CDR3 nucleotides are TGCAGCGTTGGGGGGCAAAGAGGGGGATATGGCTACACCTTC.

This clonotype was recorded a few times. This CDR3 is CATAPGLQAAYNEQFF. As DNA, the CDR3 is TGTGCCACGGCTCCGGGTTTGCAGGCCGCCTACAATGAGCAGTTCTTC. The chain has TRBV24-1 and TRBJ2-1, with unresolved D. Trimming removed 10 bases from V and 2 bases from J, with 20 bases in between. CDR3 length: 16 amino acids. Germline V gene sequence: CDR1 KGHDR, CDR2 SFDVKD.

The chain recombines TRBV29-1 with TRBJ2-1, with D perhaps TRBD1 (6 bases). Germline V CDR1 and CDR2: SQVTM, ANQGSEA. This CDR3 spans 14 amino acids. Trimming left V 3 bases short and J 12 bases short, with 21 bases between. The CDR3 region is CSVDLPGAYFGQFF. DNA of the CDR3: TGCAGCGTTGATCTGCCAGGGGCCTATTTTGGGCAGTTCTTC.

The chain carries TRBV29-1 and TRBJ2-1; 8 nucleotides agree with TRBD2. Per germline, CDR1 SQVTM and CDR2 ANQGSEA. The junction had 5 bases not matched to a gene; V was cut back by 7 bases and J by 0 bases. The length of the CDR3 is 14 residues. CDR3 residues: CSASTSGSYNEQFF. The CDR3 region has the DNA TGCAGCGCCTCCACTAGCGGCTCCTACAATGAGCAGTTCTTC.

This clonotype was found a few times. V usage is TRBV6-1 and J usage is TRBJ2-4; D uncertain. The CDR3 totals 17 residues. From germline, CDR1 is MNHNS and CDR2 SASEGT. Trimming stripped 6 bases from V and 0 bases from J, with 18 bases between. The CDR3, as DNA: TGTGCCAGCAGAGTGCCCGCGTCTTTACTAGCCAAAAACATTCAGTACTTC. This gives the protein CASRVPASLLAKNIQYF.

This clonotype was counted ten times or more. The rearrangement uses TRBV9 and TRBJ2-1; 11 bases map to TRBD2. In germline, CDR1 is SGDLS, CDR2 YYNGEE. J was trimmed by 5 bases and V by 4 bases; bases with no gene match: 11. The CDR3 loop spans 17 amino acids. CDR3 DNA sequence: TGTGCCAGCAGCCGCACCACAGCGACTAGCGGGGACAATGAGCAGTTCTTC. This encodes CASSRTTATSGDNEQFF.

This sequence joins TRBV28 and TRBJ2-2; D not certain. Trimming removed 10 bases from V and 6 bases from J, with 12 bases in between. This CDR3 has 12 amino acids. Germline-derived CDR1 and CDR2 are MDHEN and SYDVKM. CDR3 sequence (DNA): TGTGCCACCGAAAATATGGCCGGGGAGCTGTTTTTT. This codes for CATENMAGELFF.